This T cell receptor (beta chain) comes out of a study of blood T cell repertoires in COVID-19. Study as a whole: The origin of the acute and convalescent COVID-19 samples was the United States, Italy and Spain. T cells, B-cell-depleted T cells, or PBMCs supplied cDNA or gDNA.

CDR3 length: 14 residues. Trimming removed 4 bases from V and 6 bases from J, with 14 bases in between. Germline assignment: CDR1 LNHDA and CDR2 SQIVND (reference sequence). Methods used by the authors: Amplifying reference gene primers gave estimates of nucleated cell counts. The data were produced by immunoSEQ multiplex PCR, yet TCRdb's version contains in-frame clones alone and is incomplete. The V and J calls and the clone size are those of that table, but D and trimming were determined from the DNA. The table records fewer than 350,000 clones, about 90% of them present only once. The gene calls are TRBV19 and TRBJ2-3, with unresolved D. Sequencing was carried out using peripheral blood. The TCR originated in a woman in her forties or fifties who had recovered from COVID-19. The CDR3 reads CASSTLLMGDTQYF. The CDR3 DNA reads TGTGCCAGTAGTACACTTCTTATGGGCGATACGCAGTATTTT. The whole variable domain, filled in from reference TRBV19 and TRBJ2-3, reads DGGITQSPKYLFRKEGQNVTLSCEQNLNHDAMYWYRQDPGQGLRLIYYSQIVNDFQKGDIAEGYSVSREKKESFPLTVTSAQKNPTAFYLCASSTLLMGDTQYFGPGTRLTVL.